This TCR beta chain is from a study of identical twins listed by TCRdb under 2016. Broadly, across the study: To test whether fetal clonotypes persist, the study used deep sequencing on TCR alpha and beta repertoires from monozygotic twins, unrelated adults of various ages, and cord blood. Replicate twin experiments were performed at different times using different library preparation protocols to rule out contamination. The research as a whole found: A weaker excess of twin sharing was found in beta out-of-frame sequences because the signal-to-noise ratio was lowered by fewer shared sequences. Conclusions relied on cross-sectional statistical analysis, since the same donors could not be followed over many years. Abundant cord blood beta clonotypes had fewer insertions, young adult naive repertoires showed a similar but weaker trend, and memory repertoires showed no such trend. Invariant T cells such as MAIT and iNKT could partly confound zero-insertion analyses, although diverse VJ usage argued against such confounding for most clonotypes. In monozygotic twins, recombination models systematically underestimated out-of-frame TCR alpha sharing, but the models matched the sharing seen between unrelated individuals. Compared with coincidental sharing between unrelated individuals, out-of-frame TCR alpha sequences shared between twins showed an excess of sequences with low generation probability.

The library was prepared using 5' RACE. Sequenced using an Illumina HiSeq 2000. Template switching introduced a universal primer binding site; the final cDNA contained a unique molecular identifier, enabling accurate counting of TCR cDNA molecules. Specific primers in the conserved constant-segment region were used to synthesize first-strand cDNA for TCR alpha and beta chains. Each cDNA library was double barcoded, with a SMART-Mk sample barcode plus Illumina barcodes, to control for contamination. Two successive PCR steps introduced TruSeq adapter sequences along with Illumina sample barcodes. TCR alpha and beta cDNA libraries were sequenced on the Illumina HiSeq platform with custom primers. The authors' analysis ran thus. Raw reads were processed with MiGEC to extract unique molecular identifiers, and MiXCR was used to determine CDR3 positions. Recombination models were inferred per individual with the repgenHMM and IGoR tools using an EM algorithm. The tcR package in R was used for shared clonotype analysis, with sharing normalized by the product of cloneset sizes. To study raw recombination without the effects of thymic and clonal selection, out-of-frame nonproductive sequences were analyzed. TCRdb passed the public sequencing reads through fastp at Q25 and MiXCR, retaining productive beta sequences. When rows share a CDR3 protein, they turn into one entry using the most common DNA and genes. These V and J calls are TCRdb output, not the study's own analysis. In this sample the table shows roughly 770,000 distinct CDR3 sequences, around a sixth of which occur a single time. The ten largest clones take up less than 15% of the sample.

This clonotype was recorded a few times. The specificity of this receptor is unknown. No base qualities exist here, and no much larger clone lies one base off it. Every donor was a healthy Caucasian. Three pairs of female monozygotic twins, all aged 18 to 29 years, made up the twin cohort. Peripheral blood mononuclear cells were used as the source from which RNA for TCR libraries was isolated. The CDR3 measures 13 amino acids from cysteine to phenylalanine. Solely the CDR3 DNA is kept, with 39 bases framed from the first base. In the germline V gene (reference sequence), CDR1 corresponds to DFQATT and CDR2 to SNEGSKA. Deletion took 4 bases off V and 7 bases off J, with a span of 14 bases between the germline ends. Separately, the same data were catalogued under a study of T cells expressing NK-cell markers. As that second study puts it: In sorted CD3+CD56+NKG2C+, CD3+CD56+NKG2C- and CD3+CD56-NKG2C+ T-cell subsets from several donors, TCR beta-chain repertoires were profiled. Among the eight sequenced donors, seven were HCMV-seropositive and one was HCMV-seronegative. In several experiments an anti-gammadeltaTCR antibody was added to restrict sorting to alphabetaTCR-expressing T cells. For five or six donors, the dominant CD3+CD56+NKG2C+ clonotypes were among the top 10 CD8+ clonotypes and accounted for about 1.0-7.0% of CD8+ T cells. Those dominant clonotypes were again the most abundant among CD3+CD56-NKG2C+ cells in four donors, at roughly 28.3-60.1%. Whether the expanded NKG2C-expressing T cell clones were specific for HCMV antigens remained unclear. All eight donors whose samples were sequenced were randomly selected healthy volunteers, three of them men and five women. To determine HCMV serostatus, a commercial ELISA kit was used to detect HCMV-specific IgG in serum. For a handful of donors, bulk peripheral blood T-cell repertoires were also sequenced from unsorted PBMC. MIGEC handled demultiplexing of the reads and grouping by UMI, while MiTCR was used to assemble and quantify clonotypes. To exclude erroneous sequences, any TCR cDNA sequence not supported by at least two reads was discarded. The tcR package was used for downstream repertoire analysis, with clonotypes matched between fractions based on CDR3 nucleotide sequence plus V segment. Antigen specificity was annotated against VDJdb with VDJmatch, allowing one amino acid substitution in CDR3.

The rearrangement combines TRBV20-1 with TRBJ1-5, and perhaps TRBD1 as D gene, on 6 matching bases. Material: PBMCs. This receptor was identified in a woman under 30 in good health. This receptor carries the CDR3 CSATDRMDQPQHF. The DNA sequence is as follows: TGCAGTGCTACCGACAGGATGGACCAGCCCCAGCATTTT.